This T cell receptor beta chain was recovered during a study of regulatory and conventional T cells in RAG deficiency (dated by TCRdb to about 2017). The study in broad terms: The study used high-throughput TCR beta sequencing to compare repertoire diversity and composition of Treg, conventional CD4+ and CD8+ T cells between RAG-deficient patients and healthy controls. The study at large found these results: For some subjects, some T-cell subset analyses were not performed. The CD25-high CD127-low cells sorted from Omenn syndrome patients may be peripherally activated cells rather than true Treg cells. Unique TCR beta sequences from Treg cells were roughly 100-fold fewer in Omenn syndrome and CID/AS patients than controls, versus about 9.9-fold for other subsets. Shorter CDR3 lengths were found in all patient T-cell subsets, and >80% Treg-Tconv repertoire overlap at nucleotide and amino acid level was observed in Omenn syndrome patients. Compared with control T-cell subpopulations, RAG-deficient patients had much lower Shannon entropy and higher Simpson indices.

From V the trimming removes 3 bases and from J it removes 3 bases, while the gene matches leave 7 bases of the junction unaccounted for. CDR1 and CDR2, looked up from the germline V gene, are KGHSH and LQKENI. From the cysteine through the phenylalanine, the CDR3 covers 15 amino acids. The kept DNA is CDR3 alone, 45 bases in frame from the first base. Library generation was performed with the immunoSEQ multiplex PCR assay. Rearranged TCR beta chain products were amplified from the genomic DNA of sorted T-cell subsets and were then sequenced. Concerning the study's data processing: Shannon entropy and Simpson indices were used to measure the diversity of productive TCR beta rearrangements in each repertoire. Clonal expansion was assessed by the summed frequency of the 100 most abundant productive TCR beta clonotypes among total reads. The TRB repertoires were scored with a self-reactivity index built on which amino acids appear at CDR3beta positions 6 and 7. Two-way ANOVA was used for repertoire analyses, while Student t or Mann-Whitney tests were used for flow cytometric analyses. TCRdb re-hosts the immuneACCESS table, in-frame sequences only. Its copies lack some clones; in the studies checked, an unresolved V gene accounts for under half of them, and the cause for the rest is not known. For V, J and clone size, that table is used; D and trimming come from the DNA. Here the sample has approximately 22,000 clones; approximately 95% occur a single time. The ten largest clonotypes hold 1% to 1.5% of the sample.

Before genomic DNA extraction, conventional CD4+ T cells were purified from blood as CD25-low CD127-high cells. Repertoire analyses used eight healthy control donors as the comparison group. On this clone: Its target antigen remains unknown. Base qualities are missing; no much larger clone stands one base away.

The sample also formed part of further work on regulatory T cells. The second study's paper adds: The multiplex PCR relied on 52 forward TRBV primers and 13 reverse TRBJ primers, and amplification bias was corrected through assay-based and computational methods. Patient repertoires showed restricted unique TRB V-J pairs and skewed V and J gene usage, most marked in regulatory T cells. The study compared T-cell receptor beta repertoires of sorted regulatory, conventional CD4+ and CD8+ T cells between CD3G-deficient patients and healthy controls. Ficoll density separation was used to isolate peripheral blood mononuclear cells. Within the immunoSEQ assay, multiplex PCR amplified rearranged TRB loci from genomic DNA. TRB amplicons were sequenced on an Illumina HiSeq platform. Custom algorithms error-filtered the raw sequences and aligned them to reference gene sequences, after which the immunoSEQ online tools were used for analysis. Frequencies of productive and nonproductive TRB rearrangements were evaluated among both unique and total sequences. Prism software was used to run t tests, Mann-Whitney tests or two-way ANOVA for comparisons between groups.

What was sequenced was CD25- CD4+ T cells sorted from blood. The V and J segments used are TRBV18 and TRBJ1-2; 7 of the junction bases match TRBD1. This receptor was obtained from a human donor in good health. For the CDR3, the sequence is CASSPITGDDYGYTF. The DNA sequence follows: TGTGCCAGCTCACCCATTACAGGGGATGACTATGGCTACACCTTC.